These 14 T cell receptor beta chains share one sample of origin, sequenced in a study of T cell changes during pregnancy in multiple sclerosis. The data were produced by immunoSEQ multiplex PCR, yet TCRdb's version contains in-frame clones alone and is incomplete. This table has more than 40,000 clones, around 94% appearing once. Sequencing was performed on CD4+ T cells from peripheral blood mononuclear cells, taken in the second trimester of pregnancy. These TCRs come from a female donor with multiple sclerosis, enrolled in a pregnancy study.

The chain couples TRBV7-3 to TRBJ1-6; D may be TRBD1 (6 bases). The CDR3 totals 16 residues. V was cut by 5 bases and J by 7 bases, with 18 bases left in between. Germline CDR1 reads SGHTA; CDR2 reads FQGTGA. CDR3 protein: CASSARQATRNSPLHF. Written as DNA, the CDR3 is TGTGCCAGCAGCGCCCGACAGGCAACTCGGAATTCACCCCTCCACTTT.

This chain joins TRBV7-3 and TRBJ2-1; 7 positions match TRBD2. The CDR3 has 17 amino acids. V shed 5 bases, J shed 0 bases, and the junction held 10 bases outside the gene matches. Germline-derived CDR1 and CDR2 are SGHTA and FQGTGA. CDR3 sequence: CASSRLARGSSYNEQFF. CDR3 nucleotide sequence: TGTGCCAGCAGCCGCCTGGCGCGGGGGAGCTCCTACAATGAGCAGTTCTTC.

The chain joins TRBV23-1 to TRBJ2-3, with 7 bases fitting TRBD1. TRBV23-1 is recorded as an ORF, its role being uncertain. The CDR3 totals 15 residues. The junction had 6 bases not matched to a gene; V was cut back by 2 bases and J by 4 bases. CDR3 nucleotide sequence: TGCGCCAGCAGTCAAGTGGACAGGCCCCCAGATACGCAGTATTTT. Amino acids: CASSQVDRPPDTQYF.

This clone was detected once. The J gene is TRBJ1-5, the V gene TRBV7-6, with 9 bases aligning to TRBD1. The CDR3 spans 14 residues. V lost 4 bases to trimming and J lost 4 bases; unmatched junction nucleotides: 2. CDR1 is SGHVS and CDR2 is FNYEAQ in the germline V gene. The CDR3: CASSSGTGNQPQHF. In DNA form, the CDR3 reads TGTGCCAGCAGCTCCGGGACAGGGAATCAGCCCCAGCATTTT.

This sequence joins TRBV6-5 and TRBJ1-1; 7 nucleotides line up with TRBD1. V lost 6 bases to trimming and J lost 4 bases; unmatched junction nucleotides: 8. The CDR3 contains 14 residues. CDR1 is MNHEY, CDR2 SVGAGI, per germline. The CDR3 coding sequence is TGTGCCAGCAGAACCCTACAGGGGCCCACTGAAGCTTTCTTT. It codes for CASRTLQGPTEAFF.

V is TRBV30 and J is TRBJ2-7, with D possibly TRBD2 on 6 matching bases. The CDR3 runs 15 residues. V dropped 0 bases and J dropped 5 bases, with 17 bases sitting between them. Germline assignment: CDR1 GTSNPN and CDR2 SVGIG (reference sequence). DNA of the CDR3: TGTGCCTGGAGTGTTGGGACTTCGAATTCCCACGAGCAGTACTTC. Amino acid sequence: CAWSVGTSNSHEQYF. Combining the CDR3 with reference TRBV30 and TRBJ2-7 gives the whole variable domain SQTIHQWPATLVQPVGSPLSLECTVEGTSNPNLYWYRQAAGRGLQLLFYSVGIGQISSEVPQNLSASRPQDRQFILSSKKLLLSDSGFYLCAWSVGTSNSHEQYFGPGTRLTVT.

Comments on this clone: The germline gene is not matched at one end of the junction; a read error may be the cause. The rearrangement joins TRBV6-1 to TRBJ1-4, with TRBD1 as a possible D gene (5 bases). CDR3 length: 15 amino acids. The V gene's germline CDR1 is MNHNS and CDR2 SASEGT. CDR3 region: CASREAGGTNEKLFF. The CDR3 coding sequence is TGTGCCAGCAGAGAAGCGGGGGGAACTAATGAAAAACTGTTTTTT.

This clone came up a few times. This chain uses TRBV6-5 with TRBJ1-1; no definite D call. V lost 2 bases to trimming and J lost 0 bases, with 13 bases between them. CDR3 size: 16 residues. CDR1 and CDR2 from the germline V gene are MNHEY and SVGAGI. In DNA, the CDR3 is TGTGCCAGCAGTTACATGGAGCCATGGGTGAACACTGAAGCTTTCTTT. It is translated as CASSYMEPWVNTEAFF.

The rearrangement uses TRBV6-6 and TRBJ1-1; D is perhaps TRBD1 (5 bases). CDR1 and CDR2 from the germline V gene are MNHNY and SVGAGI (reference sequence). V shed 2 bases and J shed 7 bases, with 11 bases lying between them. The CDR3 contains 13 residues. CDR3 sequence (DNA): TGTGCCAGCAGTTACCCGGACACCATTGAAGCTTTCTTT. Amino acids: CASSYPDTIEAFF.

J is TRBJ1-4 and V is TRBV9; the match to TRBD1 covers 8 bases. The CDR3 has 16 amino acids. Germline V gene lookup returns CDR1 SGDLS and CDR2 YYNGEE. Trimming at V came to 4 bases and at J to 5 bases, leaving 10 bases not matched to a gene. The CDR3 sequence is CASSLGQGVGNEKLFF. In DNA form, the CDR3 reads TGTGCCAGCAGCTTAGGACAGGGTGTCGGGAATGAAAAACTGTTTTTT.

CDR3 in amino acids: CASSRQGQAWDTQYF. The CDR3, as DNA: TGTGCCAGCAGCCGACAGGGCCAAGCTTGGGATACGCAGTATTTT. The J gene is TRBJ2-3, the V gene TRBV7-3; 7 bases map to TRBD1. J gave up 6 bases and V 5 bases, and 11 bases lay outside the gene matches. This CDR3 spans 15 amino acids. The germline V gene has CDR1 SGHTA and CDR2 FQGTGA.

The chain couples TRBV6-5 to TRBJ1-2; a possible D gene is TRBD1 (6 bases). CDR3 length equals 16 residues. In germline, CDR1 is MNHEY, CDR2 SVGAGI. V lost 0 bases to trimming and J lost 6 bases, with 17 bases between them. This CDR3 reads CASSYSPVAGVDGYTF. CDR3 sequence (DNA): TGTGCCAGCAGTTACTCTCCCGTGGCAGGGGTGGATGGCTACACCTTC.

J is TRBJ2-4 and V is TRBV11-3, with TRBD2 as a possible D gene (5 bases). V shed 10 bases and J shed 0 bases, with 31 bases lying between them. The germline CDR1 and CDR2 sequences are SGHNT and YENEEA. This CDR3 comprises 20 residues. The CDR3 region has the DNA TGTGCCATCAGGAGGTTAAGTCATGAGTTAATTTATTTAGCCAAAAACATTCAGTACTTC. Translation gives CAIRRLSHELIYLAKNIQYF.

V and J are TRBV7-2 and TRBJ2-2; D may be TRBD2 (7 bases). Germline V gene lookup returns CDR1 SGHTA and CDR2 FQGNSA. Between the trimmed V and J ends, which lost 0 bases and 8 bases, there was a span of 13 bases. The CDR3 consists of 15 residues. CDR3 sequence: CASSLAAGALGELFF. CDR3 sequence (DNA): TGTGCCAGCAGCTTAGCGGCGGGGGCCCTTGGGGAGCTGTTTTTT. The full variable domain, in which reference TRBV7-2 and TRBJ2-2 provide the parts outside the CDR3, is GAGVSQSPSNKVTEKGKDVELRCDPISGHTALYWYRQSLGQGLEFLIYFQGNSAPDKSGLPSDRFSAERTGGSVSTLTIQRTQQEDSAVYLCASSLAAGALGELFFGEGSRLTVL.